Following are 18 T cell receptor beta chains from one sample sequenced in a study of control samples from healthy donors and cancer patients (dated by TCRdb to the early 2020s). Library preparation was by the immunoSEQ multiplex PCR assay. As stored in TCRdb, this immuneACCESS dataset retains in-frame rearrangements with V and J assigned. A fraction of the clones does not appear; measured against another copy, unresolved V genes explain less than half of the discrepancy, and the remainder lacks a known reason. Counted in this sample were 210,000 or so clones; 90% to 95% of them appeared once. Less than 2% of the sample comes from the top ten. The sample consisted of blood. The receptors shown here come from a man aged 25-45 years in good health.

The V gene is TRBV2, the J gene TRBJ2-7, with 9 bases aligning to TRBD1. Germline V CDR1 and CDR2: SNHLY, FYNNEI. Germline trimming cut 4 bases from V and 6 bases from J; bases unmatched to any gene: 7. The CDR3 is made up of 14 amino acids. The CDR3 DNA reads TGTGCCAGCAGTGGGGGACAGGGAGCTGGCGAGCAGTACTTC. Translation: CASSGGQGAGEQYF.

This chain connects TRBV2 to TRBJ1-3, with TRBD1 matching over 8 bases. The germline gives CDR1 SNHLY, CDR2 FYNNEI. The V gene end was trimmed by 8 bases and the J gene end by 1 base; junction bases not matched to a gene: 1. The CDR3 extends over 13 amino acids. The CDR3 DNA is TGTGCCAGCGGACAGGGATCTGGAAACACCATATATTTT. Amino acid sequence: CASGQGSGNTIYF.

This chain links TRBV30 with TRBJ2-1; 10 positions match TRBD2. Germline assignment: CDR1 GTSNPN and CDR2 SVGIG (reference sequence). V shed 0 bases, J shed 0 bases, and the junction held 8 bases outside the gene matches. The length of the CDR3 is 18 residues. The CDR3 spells CAWSVGTSASSSYNEQFF. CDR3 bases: TGTGCCTGGAGTGTAGGGACTAGCGCATCGAGCTCCTACAATGAGCAGTTCTTC.

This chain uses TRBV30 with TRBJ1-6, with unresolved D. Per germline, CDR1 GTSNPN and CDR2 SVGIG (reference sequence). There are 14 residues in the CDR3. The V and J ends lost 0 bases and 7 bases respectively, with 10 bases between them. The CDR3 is CAWSVGLPNSPLHF. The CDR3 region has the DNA TGTGCCTGGAGTGTAGGGTTACCGAATTCACCCCTCCACTTT.

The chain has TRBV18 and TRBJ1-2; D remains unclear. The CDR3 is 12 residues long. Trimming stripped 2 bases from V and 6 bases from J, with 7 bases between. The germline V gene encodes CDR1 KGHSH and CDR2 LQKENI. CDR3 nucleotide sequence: TGTGCCAGCTCACCATCCCGTGATGGCTACACCTTC. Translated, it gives CASSPSRDGYTF.

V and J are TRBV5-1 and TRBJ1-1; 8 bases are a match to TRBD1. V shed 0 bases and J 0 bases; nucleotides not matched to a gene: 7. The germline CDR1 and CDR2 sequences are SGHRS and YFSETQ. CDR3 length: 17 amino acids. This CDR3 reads CASSLVRQGRMNTEAFF. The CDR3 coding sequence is TGCGCCAGCAGCTTGGTAAGACAGGGGAGAATGAACACTGAAGCTTTCTTT.

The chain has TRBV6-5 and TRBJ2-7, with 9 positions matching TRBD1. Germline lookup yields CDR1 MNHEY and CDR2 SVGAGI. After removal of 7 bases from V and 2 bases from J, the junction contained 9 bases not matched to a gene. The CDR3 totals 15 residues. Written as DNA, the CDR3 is TGTGCCAGCACCGCGAACAGGGGGCGAACCTACGAGCAGTACTTC. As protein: CASTANRGRTYEQYF.

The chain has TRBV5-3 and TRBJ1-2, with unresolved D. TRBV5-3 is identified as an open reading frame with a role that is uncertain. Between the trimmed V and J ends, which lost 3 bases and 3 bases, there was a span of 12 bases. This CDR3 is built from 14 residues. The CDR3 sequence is CARSCSTPDYGYTF. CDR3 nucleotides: TGTGCCAGAAGCTGCTCAACACCAGACTATGGCTACACCTTC.

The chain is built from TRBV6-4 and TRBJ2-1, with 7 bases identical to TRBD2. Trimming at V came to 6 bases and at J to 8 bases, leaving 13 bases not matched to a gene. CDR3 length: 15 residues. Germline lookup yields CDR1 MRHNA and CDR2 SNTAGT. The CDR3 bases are TGTGCCAGCAGCCCCGCCAGCGCGGGGGATCATGAGCAGTTCTTC. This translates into CASSPASAGDHEQFF.

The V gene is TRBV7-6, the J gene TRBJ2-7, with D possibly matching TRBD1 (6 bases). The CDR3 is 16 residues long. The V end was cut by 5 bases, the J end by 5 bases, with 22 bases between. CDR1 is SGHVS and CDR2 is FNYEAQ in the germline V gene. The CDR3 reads CASSERAQGPRDEQYF. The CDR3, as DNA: TGTGCCAGCAGCGAGAGGGCACAGGGCCCGCGGGACGAGCAGTACTTC.

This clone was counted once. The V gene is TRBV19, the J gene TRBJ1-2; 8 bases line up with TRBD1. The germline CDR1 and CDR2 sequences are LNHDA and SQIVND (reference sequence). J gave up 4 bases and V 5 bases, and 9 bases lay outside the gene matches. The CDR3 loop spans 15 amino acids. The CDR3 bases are TGTGCCAGTAGTCCCGACAGGGGCAAAGGCTATGGCTACACCTTC. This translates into CASSPDRGKGYGYTF. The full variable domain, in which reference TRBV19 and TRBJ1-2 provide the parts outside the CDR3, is DGGITQSPKYLFRKEGQNVTLSCEQNLNHDAMYWYRQDPGQGLRLIYYSQIVNDFQKGDIAEGYSVSREKKESFPLTVTSAQKNPTAFYLCASSPDRGKGYGYTFGSGTRLTVV.

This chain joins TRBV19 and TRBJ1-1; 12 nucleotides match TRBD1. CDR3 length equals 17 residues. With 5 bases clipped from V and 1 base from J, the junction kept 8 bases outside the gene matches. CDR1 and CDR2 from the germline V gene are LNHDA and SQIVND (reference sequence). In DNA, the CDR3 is TGTGCCAGTAGTCCCCCGGGACAGGGGGCTTGGAACACTGAAGCTTTCTTT. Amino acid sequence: CASSPPGQGAWNTEAFF.

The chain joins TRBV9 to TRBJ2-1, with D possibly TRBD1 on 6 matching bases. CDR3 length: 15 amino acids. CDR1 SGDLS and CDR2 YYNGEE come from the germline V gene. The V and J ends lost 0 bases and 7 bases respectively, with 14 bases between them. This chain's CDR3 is CASSVEQGRLNEQFF. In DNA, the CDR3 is TGTGCCAGCAGCGTAGAACAGGGACGGTTGAATGAGCAGTTCTTC.

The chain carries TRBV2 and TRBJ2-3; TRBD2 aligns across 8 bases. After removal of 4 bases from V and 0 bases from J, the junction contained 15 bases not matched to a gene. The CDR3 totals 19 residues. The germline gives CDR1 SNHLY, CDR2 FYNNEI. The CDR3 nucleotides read TGTGCCAGCAGTGGTAGCGCGGCGGGGGGATTATCTAGCACAGATACGCAGTATTTT. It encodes CASSGSAAGGLSSTDTQYF.

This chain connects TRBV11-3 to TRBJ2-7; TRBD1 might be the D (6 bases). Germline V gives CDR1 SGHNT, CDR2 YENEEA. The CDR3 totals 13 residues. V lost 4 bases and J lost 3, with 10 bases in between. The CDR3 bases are TGTGCCAGCAGCTCAGGGACACGCTACGAGCAGTACTTC. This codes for CASSSGTRYEQYF.

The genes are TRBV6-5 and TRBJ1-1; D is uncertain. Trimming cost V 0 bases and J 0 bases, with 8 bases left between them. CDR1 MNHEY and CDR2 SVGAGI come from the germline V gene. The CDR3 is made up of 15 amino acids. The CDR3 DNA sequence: TGTGCCAGCAGTTACTCGAAACGGATGAACACTGAAGCTTTCTTT. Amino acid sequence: CASSYSKRMNTEAFF.

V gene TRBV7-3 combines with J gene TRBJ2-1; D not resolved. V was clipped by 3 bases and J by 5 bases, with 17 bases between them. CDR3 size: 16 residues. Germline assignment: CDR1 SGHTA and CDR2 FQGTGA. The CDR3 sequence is CASSLRPDLQHNEQFF. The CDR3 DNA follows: TGTGCCAGCAGCTTGCGACCAGACCTACAACACAATGAGCAGTTCTTC.

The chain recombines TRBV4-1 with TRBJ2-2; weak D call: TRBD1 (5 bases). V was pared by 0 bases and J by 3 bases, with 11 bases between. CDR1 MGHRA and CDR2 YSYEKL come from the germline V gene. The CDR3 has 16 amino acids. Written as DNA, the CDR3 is TGCGCCAGCAGCCAAGATACAGGCTTCTACACCGGGGAGCTGTTTTTT. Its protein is CASSQDTGFYTGELFF.